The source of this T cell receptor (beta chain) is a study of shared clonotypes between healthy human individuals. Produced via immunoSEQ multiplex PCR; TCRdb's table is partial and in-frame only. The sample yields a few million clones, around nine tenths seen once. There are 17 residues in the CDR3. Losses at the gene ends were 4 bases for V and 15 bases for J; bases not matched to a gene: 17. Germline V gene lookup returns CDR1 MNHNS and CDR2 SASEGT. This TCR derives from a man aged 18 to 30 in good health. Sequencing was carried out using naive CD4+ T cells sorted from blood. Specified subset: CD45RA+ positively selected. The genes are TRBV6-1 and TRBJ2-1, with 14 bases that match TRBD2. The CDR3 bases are TGTGCCAGCAGTGGGGAGGGGACTAGCGGGAGTTGGTGGGGGTGGTTCTTC. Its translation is CASSGEGTSGSWWGWFF.